This T cell receptor beta chain was sequenced in a study of T cell responses to AZD1222 COVID-19 vaccine. Study-level findings and limits: Spike as a whole was targeted by vaccine-associated CD4 TCRs, dominant at 160-218 and 743-854.

Analysis merged second doses at about 4 or about 12 weeks. Trimming cost V 7 bases and J 7 bases, with 8 bases left between them. The CDR3 is 10 amino acids. Remarks on this clone: Its target is unknown.

Libraries were prepared by immunoSEQ multiplex PCR; TCRdb keeps only in-frame clonotypes and omits some of them. The data contain about 120,000 clones, 93% of them seen just once; the ten biggest clones take up 4% to 6%. The chain uses TRBV12-3 or TRBV12-4 and TRBJ2-7; D is ambiguous. Sample: peripheral blood, taken 28 days after the second AZD1222 dose. This TCR came from an adult who received the AZD1222 COVID-19 vaccine. Here the CDR3 reads CASTPCEQYF. DNA for the CDR3: TGTGCCAGCACCCCGTGTGAGCAGTACTTC.